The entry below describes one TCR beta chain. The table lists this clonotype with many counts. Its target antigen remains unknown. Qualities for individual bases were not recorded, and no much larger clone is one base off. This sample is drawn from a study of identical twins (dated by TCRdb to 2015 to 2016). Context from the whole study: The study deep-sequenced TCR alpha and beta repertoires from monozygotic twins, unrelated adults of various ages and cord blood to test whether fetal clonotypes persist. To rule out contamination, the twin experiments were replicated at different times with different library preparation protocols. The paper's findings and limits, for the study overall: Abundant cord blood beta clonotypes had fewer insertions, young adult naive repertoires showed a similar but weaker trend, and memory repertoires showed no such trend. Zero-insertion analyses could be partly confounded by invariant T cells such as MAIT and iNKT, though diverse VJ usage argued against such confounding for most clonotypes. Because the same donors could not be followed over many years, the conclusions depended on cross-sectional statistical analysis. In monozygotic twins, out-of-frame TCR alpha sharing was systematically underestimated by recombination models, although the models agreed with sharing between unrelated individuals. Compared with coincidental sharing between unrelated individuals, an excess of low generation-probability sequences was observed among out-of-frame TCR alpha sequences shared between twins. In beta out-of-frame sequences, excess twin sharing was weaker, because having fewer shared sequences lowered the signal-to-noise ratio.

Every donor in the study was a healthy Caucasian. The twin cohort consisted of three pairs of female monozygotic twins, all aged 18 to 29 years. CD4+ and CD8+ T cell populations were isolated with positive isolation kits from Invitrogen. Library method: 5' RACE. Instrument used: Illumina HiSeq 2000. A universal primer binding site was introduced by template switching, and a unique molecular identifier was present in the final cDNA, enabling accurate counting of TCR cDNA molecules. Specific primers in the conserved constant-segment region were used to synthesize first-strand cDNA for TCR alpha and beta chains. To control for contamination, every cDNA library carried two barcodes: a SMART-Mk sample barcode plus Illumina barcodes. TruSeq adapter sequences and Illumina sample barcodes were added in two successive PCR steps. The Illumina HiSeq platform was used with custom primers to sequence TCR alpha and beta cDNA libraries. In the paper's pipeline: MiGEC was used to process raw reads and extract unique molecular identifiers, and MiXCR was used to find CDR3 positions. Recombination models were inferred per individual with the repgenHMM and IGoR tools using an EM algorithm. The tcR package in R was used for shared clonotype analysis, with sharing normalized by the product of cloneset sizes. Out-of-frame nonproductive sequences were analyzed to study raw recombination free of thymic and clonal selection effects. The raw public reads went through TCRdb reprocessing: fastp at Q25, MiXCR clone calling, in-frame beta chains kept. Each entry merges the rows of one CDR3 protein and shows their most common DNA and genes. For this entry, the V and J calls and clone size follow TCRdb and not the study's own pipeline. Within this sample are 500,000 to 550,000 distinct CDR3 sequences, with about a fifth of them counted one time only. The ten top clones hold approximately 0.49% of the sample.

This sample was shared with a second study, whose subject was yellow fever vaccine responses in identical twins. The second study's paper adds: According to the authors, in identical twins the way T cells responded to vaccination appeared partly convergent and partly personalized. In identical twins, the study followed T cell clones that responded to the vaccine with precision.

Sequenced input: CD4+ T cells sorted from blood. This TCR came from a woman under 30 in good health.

DNA sequence: TGCGCCAGCAGCCAAAACATGGGACAGGGGGGAGAGACCCAGTACTTC. Its translation is CASSQNMGQGGETQYF. The rearranged chain carries TRBV4-1 and TRBJ2-5, with 11 middle bases fitting TRBD1. CDR1 MGHRA and CDR2 YSYEKL are derived from the germline V gene. Clipping removes 2 bases from V and 4 bases from J, with 6 as the unmatched junction base count. Including the terminal cysteine and phenylalanine, the CDR3 comprises 16 residues. The DNA shown is the 48-base CDR3, in frame from base 1.